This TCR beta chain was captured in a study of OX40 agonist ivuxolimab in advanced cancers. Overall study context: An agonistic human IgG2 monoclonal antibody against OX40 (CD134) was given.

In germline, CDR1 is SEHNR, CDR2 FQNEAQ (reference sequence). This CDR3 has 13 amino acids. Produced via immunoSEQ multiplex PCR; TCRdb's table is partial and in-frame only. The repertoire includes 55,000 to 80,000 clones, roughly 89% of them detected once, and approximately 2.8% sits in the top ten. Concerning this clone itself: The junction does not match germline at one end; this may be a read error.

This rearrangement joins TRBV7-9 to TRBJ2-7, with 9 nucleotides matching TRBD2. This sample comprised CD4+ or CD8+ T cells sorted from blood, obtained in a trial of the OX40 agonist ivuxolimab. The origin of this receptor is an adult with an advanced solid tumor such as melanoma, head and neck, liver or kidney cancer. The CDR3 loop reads CASTLAGADEQYF. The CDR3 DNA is TGTGCCAGCACCTTAGCGGGGGCCGACGAGCAGTACTTC.